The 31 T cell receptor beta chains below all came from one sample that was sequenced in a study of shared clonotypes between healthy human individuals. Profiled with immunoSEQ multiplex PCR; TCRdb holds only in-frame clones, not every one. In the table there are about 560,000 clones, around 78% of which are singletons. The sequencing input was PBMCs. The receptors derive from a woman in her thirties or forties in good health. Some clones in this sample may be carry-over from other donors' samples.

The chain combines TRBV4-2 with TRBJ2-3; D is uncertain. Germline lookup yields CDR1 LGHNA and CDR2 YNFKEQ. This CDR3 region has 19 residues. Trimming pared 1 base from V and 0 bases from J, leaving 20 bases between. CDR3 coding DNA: TGTGCCAGCAGCCAAGGTCCCCCTGGGTGGCAAAGGAGCACAGATACGCAGTATTTT. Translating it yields CASSQGPPGWQRSTDTQYF.

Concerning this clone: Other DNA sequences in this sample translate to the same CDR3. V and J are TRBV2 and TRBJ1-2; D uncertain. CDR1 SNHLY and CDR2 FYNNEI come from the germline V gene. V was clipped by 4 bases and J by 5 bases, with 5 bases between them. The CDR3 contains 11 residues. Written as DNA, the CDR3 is TGTGCCAGCAGTGTAGGGTATGGCTACACCTTC. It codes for CASSVGYGYTF.

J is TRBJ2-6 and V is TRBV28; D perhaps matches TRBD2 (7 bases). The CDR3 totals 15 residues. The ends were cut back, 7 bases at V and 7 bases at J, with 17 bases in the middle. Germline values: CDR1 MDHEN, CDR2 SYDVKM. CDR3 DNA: TGTGCCAGCAAAGGGGGGGGTGAATCTGCCAACGTCCTGACTTTC. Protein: CASKGGGESANVLTF.

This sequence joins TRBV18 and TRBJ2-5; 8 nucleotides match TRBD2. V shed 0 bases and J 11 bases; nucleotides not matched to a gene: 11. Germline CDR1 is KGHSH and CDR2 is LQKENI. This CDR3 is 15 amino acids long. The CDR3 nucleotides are TGTGCCAGCTCACCACCGTCGGGAGGGTTGGGAGAGCAGTACTTC. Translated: CASSPPSGGLGEQYF.

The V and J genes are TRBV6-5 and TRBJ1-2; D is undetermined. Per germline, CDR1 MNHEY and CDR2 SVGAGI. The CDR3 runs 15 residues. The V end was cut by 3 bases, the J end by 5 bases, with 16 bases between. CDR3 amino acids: CASSYGLSVGYGYTF. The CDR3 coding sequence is TGTGCCAGCAGTTATGGTCTTTCGGTTGGTTATGGCTACACCTTC.

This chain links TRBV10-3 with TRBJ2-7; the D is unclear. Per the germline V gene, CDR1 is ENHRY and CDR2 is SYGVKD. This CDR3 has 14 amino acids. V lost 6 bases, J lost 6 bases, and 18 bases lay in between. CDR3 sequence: CAISPSGRWSEQYF. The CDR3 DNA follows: TGTGCCATCAGCCCGTCGGGTCGGTGGTCCGAGCAGTACTTC.

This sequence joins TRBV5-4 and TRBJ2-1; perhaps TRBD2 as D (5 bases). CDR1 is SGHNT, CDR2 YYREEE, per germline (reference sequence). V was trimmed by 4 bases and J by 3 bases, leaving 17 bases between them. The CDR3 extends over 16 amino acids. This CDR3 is CASSPESSTDYNEQFF. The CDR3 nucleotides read TGTGCCAGCAGCCCCGAGTCTAGCACCGACTACAATGAGCAGTTCTTC.

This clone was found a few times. The CDR3 DNA sequence: TGTGCCAGCAGCCAGGGACAGATCCAAGAGACCCAGTACTTC. It yields the protein CASSQGQIQETQYF. This chain uses TRBV5-4 with TRBJ2-5; 7 bases line up with TRBD1. Germline V gene lookup returns CDR1 SGHNT and CDR2 YYREEE (reference sequence). V shed 4 bases and J 1 base; nucleotides not matched to a gene: 4. The CDR3 spans 14 residues.

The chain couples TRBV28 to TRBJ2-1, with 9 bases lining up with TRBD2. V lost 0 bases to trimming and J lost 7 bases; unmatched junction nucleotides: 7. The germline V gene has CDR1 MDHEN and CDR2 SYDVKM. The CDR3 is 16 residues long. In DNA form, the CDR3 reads TGTGCCAGCAGTTTATGGACTAGCGGCGATAGGAATGAGCAGTTCTTC. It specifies CASSLWTSGDRNEQFF.

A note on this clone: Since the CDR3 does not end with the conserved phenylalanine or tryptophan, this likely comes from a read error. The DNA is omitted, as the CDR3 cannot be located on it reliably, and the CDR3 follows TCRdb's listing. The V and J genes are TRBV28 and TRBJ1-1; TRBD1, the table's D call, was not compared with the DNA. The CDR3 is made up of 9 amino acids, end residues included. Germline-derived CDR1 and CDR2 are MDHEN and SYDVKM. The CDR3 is CASGQGAPA.

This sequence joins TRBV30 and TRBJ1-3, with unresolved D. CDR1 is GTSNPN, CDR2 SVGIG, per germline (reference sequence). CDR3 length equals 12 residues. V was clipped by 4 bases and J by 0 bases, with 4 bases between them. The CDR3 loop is CAWKGSGNTIYF. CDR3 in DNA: TGTGCCTGGAAGGGCTCTGGAAACACCATATATTTT.

CDR3 coding DNA: TGCGCCAGCAGCCAAATCGGGACTAGCGCCTACAATGAGCAGTTCTTC. Protein: CASSQIGTSAYNEQFF. V is TRBV4-1 and J is TRBJ2-1; 10 nucleotides align to TRBD2. This CDR3 is built from 16 residues. CDR1 is MGHRA and CDR2 is YSYEKL in the germline V gene. V dropped 2 bases and J dropped 2; count of bases not matched to a gene: 3.

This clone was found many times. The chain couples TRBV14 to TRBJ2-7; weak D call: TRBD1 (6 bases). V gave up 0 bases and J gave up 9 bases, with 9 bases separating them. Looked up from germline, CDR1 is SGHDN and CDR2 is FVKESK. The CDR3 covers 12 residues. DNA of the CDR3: TGTGCCAGCAGCCAAGATGTGGGGGCGCAGTACTTC. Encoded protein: CASSQDVGAQYF.

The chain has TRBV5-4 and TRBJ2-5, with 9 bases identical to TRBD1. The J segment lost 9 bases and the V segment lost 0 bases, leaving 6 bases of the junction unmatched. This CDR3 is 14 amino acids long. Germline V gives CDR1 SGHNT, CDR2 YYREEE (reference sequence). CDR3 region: CASSLEGTGRPQYF. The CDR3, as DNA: TGTGCCAGCAGCTTGGAAGGGACAGGGAGGCCCCAGTACTTC.

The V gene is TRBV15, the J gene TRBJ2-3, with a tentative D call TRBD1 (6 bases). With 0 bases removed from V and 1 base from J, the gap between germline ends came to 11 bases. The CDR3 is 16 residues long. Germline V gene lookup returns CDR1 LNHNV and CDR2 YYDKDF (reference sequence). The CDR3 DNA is TGTGCCACCAGCAGAGATAGACCAGGGGGCACAGATACGCAGTATTTT. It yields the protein CATSRDRPGGTDTQYF.

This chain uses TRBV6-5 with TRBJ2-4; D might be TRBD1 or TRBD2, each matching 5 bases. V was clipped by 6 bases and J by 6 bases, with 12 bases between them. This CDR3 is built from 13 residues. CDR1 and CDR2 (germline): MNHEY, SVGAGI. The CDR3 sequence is CASRVSGTNIQYF. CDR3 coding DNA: TGTGCCAGCAGGGTGTCGGGGACAAACATTCAGTACTTC.

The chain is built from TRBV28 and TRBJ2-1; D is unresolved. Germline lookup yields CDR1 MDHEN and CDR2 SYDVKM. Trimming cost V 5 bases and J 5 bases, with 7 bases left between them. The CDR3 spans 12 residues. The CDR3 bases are TGTGCCAGCAGTGGGCTAAACAATGAGCAGTTCTTC. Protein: CASSGLNNEQFF. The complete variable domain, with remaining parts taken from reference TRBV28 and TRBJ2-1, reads DVKVTQSSRYLVKRTGEKVFLECVQDMDHENMFWYRQDPGLGLRLIYFSYDVKMKEKGDIPEGYSVSREKKERFSLILESASTNQTSMYLCASSGLNNEQFFGPGTRLTVL.

CDR3 amino acids: CSVELGQGFSSYGYTF. CDR3 bases: TGCAGCGTTGAATTGGGACAGGGTTTCTCCTCCTATGGCTACACCTTC. The chain links TRBV29-1 to TRBJ1-2; 9 bases are shared with TRBD1. CDR3 length: 16 amino acids. V trimming: 2 bases; J trimming: 4 bases; junction bases outside the gene matches: 11. Germline CDR1 and CDR2: SQVTM and ANQGSEA.

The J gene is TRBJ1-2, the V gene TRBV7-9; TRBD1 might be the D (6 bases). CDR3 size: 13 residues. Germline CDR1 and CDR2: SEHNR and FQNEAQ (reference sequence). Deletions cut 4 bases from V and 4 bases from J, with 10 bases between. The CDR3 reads CASSYGTRYGYTF. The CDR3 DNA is TGTGCCAGCAGCTACGGGACACGCTATGGCTACACCTTC.

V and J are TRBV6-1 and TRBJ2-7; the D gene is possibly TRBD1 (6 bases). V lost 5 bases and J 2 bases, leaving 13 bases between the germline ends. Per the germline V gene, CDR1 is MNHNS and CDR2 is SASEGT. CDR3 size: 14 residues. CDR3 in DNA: TGTGCCAGCAGTTGGACAGACATAGCCTACGAGCAGTACTTC. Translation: CASSWTDIAYEQYF.

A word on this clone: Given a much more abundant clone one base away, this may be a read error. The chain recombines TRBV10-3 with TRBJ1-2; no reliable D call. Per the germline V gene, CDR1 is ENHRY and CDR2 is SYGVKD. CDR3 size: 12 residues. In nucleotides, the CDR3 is TGTGCCATCAGTGAGTTACCCTATGGCCACACCTTC. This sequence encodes CAISELPYGHTF.

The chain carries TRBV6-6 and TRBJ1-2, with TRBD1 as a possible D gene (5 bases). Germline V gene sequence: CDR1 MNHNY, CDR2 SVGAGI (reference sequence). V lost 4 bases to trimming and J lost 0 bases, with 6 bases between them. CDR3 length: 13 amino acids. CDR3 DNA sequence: TGTGCCAGCAGTTTAGGGGCTAACTATGGCTACACCTTC. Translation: CASSLGANYGYTF.

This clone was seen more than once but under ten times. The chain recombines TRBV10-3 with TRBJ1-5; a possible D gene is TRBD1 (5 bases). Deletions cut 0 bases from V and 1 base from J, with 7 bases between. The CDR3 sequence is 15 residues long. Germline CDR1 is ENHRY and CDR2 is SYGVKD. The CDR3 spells CAISESGVSNQPQHF. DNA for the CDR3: TGTGCCATCAGTGAGTCAGGGGTAAGCAATCAGCCCCAGCATTTT.

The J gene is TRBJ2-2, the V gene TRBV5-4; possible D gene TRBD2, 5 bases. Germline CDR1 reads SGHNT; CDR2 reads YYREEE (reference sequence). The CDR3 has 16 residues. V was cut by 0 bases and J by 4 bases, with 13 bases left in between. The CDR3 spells CASSLGGLVSTGELFF. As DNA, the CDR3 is TGTGCCAGCAGCTTGGGAGGGCTGGTCTCCACCGGGGAGCTGTTTTTT.

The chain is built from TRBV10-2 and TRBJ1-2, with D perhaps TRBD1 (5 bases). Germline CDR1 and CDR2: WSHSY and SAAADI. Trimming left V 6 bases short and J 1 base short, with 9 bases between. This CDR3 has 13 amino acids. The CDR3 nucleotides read TGCGCCAGCAGCAAGACAGATAACTATGGCTACACCTTC. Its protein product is CASSKTDNYGYTF.

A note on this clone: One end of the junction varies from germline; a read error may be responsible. CDR3 nucleotide sequence: TGTGCTAGCAGCTTATACCCTGGGACAGGACTGCCCTACAATGAGCAGTTCTTC. Encoded protein: CASSLYPGTGLPYNEQFF. The V gene is TRBV7-7, the J gene TRBJ2-1, with 8 bases fitting TRBD1. The CDR3 has 18 amino acids. CDR1 is SSHAT, CDR2 FNYEAQ, per germline (reference sequence).

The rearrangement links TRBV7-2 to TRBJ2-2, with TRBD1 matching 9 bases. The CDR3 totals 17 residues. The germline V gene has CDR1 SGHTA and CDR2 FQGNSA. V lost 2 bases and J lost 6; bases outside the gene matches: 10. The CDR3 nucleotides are TGTGCCAGCAGCTTATATACAGGGGGCATTTCGGCCGGGGAGCTGTTTTTT. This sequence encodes CASSLYTGGISAGELFF.

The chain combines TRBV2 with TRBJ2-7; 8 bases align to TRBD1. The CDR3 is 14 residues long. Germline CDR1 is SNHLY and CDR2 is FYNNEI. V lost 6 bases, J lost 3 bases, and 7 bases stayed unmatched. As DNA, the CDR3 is TGTGCCAGCAGCTACCGAGGACAGGGCTACGAGCAGTACTTC. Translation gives CASSYRGQGYEQYF.

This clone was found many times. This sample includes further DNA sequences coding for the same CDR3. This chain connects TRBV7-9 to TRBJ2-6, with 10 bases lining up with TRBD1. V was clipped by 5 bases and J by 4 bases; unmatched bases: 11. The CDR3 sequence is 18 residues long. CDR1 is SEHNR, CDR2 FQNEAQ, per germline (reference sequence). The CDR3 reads CASSQRDRGGKGANVLTF. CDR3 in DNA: TGTGCCAGCAGCCAAAGGGACAGGGGCGGTAAAGGGGCCAACGTCCTGACTTTC.

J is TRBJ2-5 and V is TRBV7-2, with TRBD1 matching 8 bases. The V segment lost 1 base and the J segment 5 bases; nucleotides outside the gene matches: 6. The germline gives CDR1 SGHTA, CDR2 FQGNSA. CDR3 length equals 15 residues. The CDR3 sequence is CASSLGQGAWETQYF. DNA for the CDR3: TGTGCCAGCAGCTTAGGGCAGGGGGCGTGGGAGACCCAGTACTTC.

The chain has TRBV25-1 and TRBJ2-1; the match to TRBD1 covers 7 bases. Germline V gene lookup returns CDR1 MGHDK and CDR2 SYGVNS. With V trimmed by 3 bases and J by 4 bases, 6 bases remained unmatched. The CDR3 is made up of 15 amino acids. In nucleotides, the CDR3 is TGTGCCAGCAGTGATGTTGGACAGGTTTACAATGAGCAGTTCTTC. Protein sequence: CASSDVGQVYNEQFF.